The clone carrying this TCR beta chain was counted ten times or more. The antigen is undetermined. This CDR3 spans 18 amino acids. Germline lookup yields CDR1 SGHRS and CDR2 YFSETQ. V was cut by 2 bases and J by 0 bases, with 18 bases left in between. This entry comes from a study of CD8+CD57+ T cells in acquired aplastic anemia. Study background: Recorded DNA amounts for sorted CD4+ and CD8+ cells had an average of around 3.5 ug.

Genomic DNA templated the TCR beta VDJ and CDR3 profiling. MiXCR, run by TCRdb on the reads, gives a single entry per CDR3 protein. The sample comprises roughly 420,000 distinct CDR3 sequences, roughly 64% of which are singletons, and 3% to 4.5% rests with the top ten. The study's findings and limits: Between patients and controls, some 31 CD8+ CDR3 sequences were found in common.

V usage is TRBV5-1 and J usage is TRBJ1-3, with D perhaps TRBD1 (5 bases). The sequence was collected from a human donor in good health, serving as a control. Sequencing used sorted CD4+, CD8+, or CD8+CD57+ T cells (not recorded which) from PBMCs. The CDR3 protein is CASSFGPLGGSSGNTIYF. The CDR3 DNA reads TGCGCCAGCAGCTTTGGCCCTCTCGGGGGGAGCTCTGGAAACACCATATATTTT.